Listed below are T cell receptor beta chains from one sample, sequenced in a study of T-cell memory formation after mild COVID-19. Each CDR3 protein is one row after TCRdb ran MiXCR on the 5' RACE reads. The sample contains 300,000 to 400,000 distinct CDR3 sequences, around 30% of which appear only once. Sequences were obtained from PBMCs or a T cell subset sorted from them (not recorded which). These receptors were taken from an adult woman who had mild COVID-19 (a few samples of this study predate the infection). Cell type and time point are not known. Both conserved end residues are part of each CDR3. D genes are given only for firm matches. Clone size is not always given. Where it is, it says once, few, many or a class for expanded clones.

TRBJ2-1,TRBV28,few,.,TGTGCCAGCAGTTTAGGGGGGATCGTCGGCAATGAGCAGTTCTTC,CASSLGGIVGNEQFF
TRBJ2-1,TRBV7-8,many,.,TGTGCCAGCAGCTTAGATGACAGGAGATACAATGAGCAGTTCTTC,CASSLDDRRYNEQFF
TRBJ2-7,TRBV5-1,many,.,TGCGCCAGCAGCTTGGAACTGAGCTCCTACGAGCAGTACTTC,CASSLELSSYEQYF
TRBJ1-1,TRBV7-9,.,.,TGTGCCAGCAGCCCCAATGGAGGGACTGAAGCTTTCTTT,CASSPNGGTEAFF
TRBJ2-7,TRBV6-2/TRBV6-3,.,TRBD2,TGTGCCGGGCGGCAGGGAGGGAGCTACGAGCAGTACTTC,CAGRQGGSYEQYF
TRBJ1-1,TRBV18,.,.,TGTGCCAGCTCACCCGCGACAGCGAACACTGAAGCTTTCTTT,CASSPATANTEAFF
TRBJ2-1,TRBV6-1,few,TRBD1,TGTGCCAGCAGTGAGACAGGGGGGTTGCTATACAATGAGCAGTTCTTC,CASSETGGLLYNEQFF
TRBJ2-7,TRBV7-2,.,.,TGTGCCAGCAGCCCGAGCTGGGCCAGCTACGAGCAGTACTTC,CASSPSWASYEQYF
TRBJ2-7,TRBV9,.,.,TGTGCCAGCAGCGTAGAGGGTAGCGGAACACAGTACTTC,CASSVEGSGTQYF
TRBJ2-5,TRBV29-1,.,.,TGCAGCGTTGAAGTGGAGACCCAGTACTTC,CSVEVETQYF
TRBJ1-2,TRBV19,.,.,TGTGCCAGTAGTTGGTCCGGAGGCTATGGCTACACCTTC,CASSWSGGYGYTF
TRBJ2-3,TRBV7-9,.,.,TGTGCCAGCAGGTATTTAACAGATACGCAGTATTTT,CASRYLTDTQYF
TRBJ1-5,TRBV9,.,.,TGTGCCAGCAGCGGTACTGATAGCAATCAGCCCCAGCATTTT,CASSGTDSNQPQHF
TRBJ1-1,TRBV25-1,.,.,TGTGCCAGCAGTGAATCCCGCACTGAAGCTTTCTTT,CASSESRTEAFF
TRBJ2-3,TRBV9,.,TRBD1,TGTGCCAGCAGCGTCATGGACAGGGGCACAGATACGCAGTATTTT,CASSVMDRGTDTQYF
TRBJ1-2,TRBV20-1,few,.,TGCAGTGCTAGAATACAGCCCAATGGCTACACCTTC,CSARIQPNGYTF
TRBJ2-7,TRBV7-2,many,TRBD2,TGTGCCAGCAGCTTAGGCAGTCTAGCGGGTTCCCCCTACGAGCAGTACTTC,CASSLGSLAGSPYEQYF
TRBJ1-5,TRBV5-1,.,TRBD1,TGCGCCAGCAGCCTGGGACAGGGTAGCAATCAGCCCCAGCATTTT,CASSLGQGSNQPQHF
TRBJ2-7,TRBV12-3/TRBV12-4,few,.,TGTGCCAGCACCGAGGGCCGACCTGGGGGAACTGGGCAGTACTTC,CASTEGRPGGTGQYF
TRBJ2-7,TRBV20-1,.,TRBD2,TGCAGTGCTAGAGCTCCGCACGGGACTAGCGGGGGGGCCACCTACGAGCAGTACTTC,CSARAPHGTSGGATYEQYF
TRBJ1-1,TRBV7-3,few,.,TGTGCCAGCAGCGAGATGGAGGGGATGAACACTGAAGCTTTCTTT,CASSEMEGMNTEAFF
TRBJ2-3,TRBV6-5,few,.,TGTGCCAGCAGTTACAGGAGCGGACTTGAGTATTTT,CASSYRSGLEYF
TRBJ1-2,TRBV7-6,.,.,TGTGCCAGCTCCGGGGCAGACGGCTATGGCTACACCTTC,CASSGADGYGYTF
TRBJ1-5,TRBV5-1,few,TRBD1,TGCGCCAGCAGCTTTGGGGACAGCCCATATCAGCCCCAGCATTTT,CASSFGDSPYQPQHF
TRBJ2-1,TRBV6-5,few,.,TGTGCCAGCAGTTTGGTCAAGTACAATGAGCAGTTCTTC,CASSLVKYNEQFF
TRBJ2-1,TRBV4-2,.,TRBD2,TGTGCCAGCAGCCAGGAGATTAGCGGGAGCTCGTACAATGAGCAGTTCTTC,CASSQEISGSSYNEQFF
TRBJ2-1,TRBV9,.,.,TGTGCCAGCAGCGCCGAGCTAGGGTTCTACAATGAGCAGTTCTTC,CASSAELGFYNEQFF
TRBJ1-6,TRBV11-2,.,.,TGTGCCAGCAGCCCGTCCGAGGTGACACCCCTCCACTTT,CASSPSEVTPLHF
TRBJ1-1,TRBV6-5,once,.,TGTGCCAGCAGCCCGGACGGCCGGAACACTGAAGCTTTCTTT,CASSPDGRNTEAFF
TRBJ1-2,TRBV7-3,.,.,TGTGCCAGCAGCTTAGGGGATGACTATGGCTACACCTTC,CASSLGDDYGYTF
TRBJ2-7,TRBV30,few,.,TGTGCCTGGAAGGGGGGAGGGAGCTCCTACGAGCAGTACTTC,CAWKGGGSSYEQYF
TRBJ2-1,TRBV2,.,.,TGTGCCGGCAGTGTCAGGGGCTGGGGCTACAATGAGCAGTTCTTC,CAGSVRGWGYNEQFF
TRBJ1-1,TRBV2,.,.,TGTGCCACCCTAGGGGCTTTCTTT,CATLGAFF
TRBJ2-5,TRBV15,few,.,TGTGCCACCAGCAGCGATGCCATCGTAGGGGGGGAGACCCAGTACTTC,CATSSDAIVGGETQYF
TRBJ2-2,TRBV7-2,.,.,TGTGCCAGCAGTTATATAACAGGGAACACCGGGGAGCTGTTTTTT,CASSYITGNTGELFF
TRBJ2-7,TRBV12-3/TRBV12-4,few,TRBD1,TGTGCCAGCAGCTCCGACAGGGGCGAGCAGTACTTC,CASSSDRGEQYF
TRBJ2-7,TRBV7-2,.,TRBD2,TGTGCCAGCAGCTTAGGAGGGGCGGCTAGCGGCTACGAGCAGTACTTC,CASSLGGAASGYEQYF